The 18 T cell receptor beta chains in this list originate from one sample, sequenced in a study of blood T cell repertoires in COVID-19. Profiled with immunoSEQ multiplex PCR; TCRdb holds only in-frame clones, not every one. The sample includes around 290,000 clones, around nine tenths of them seen just once. Sequenced sample: PBMCs or T cells enriched from blood (not recorded which). These TCRs come from a woman in her thirties or forties who had recovered from COVID-19.

This clone was detected a few times. The chain carries TRBV5-8 and TRBJ2-7; TRBD2 agrees at 10 bases. V lost 2 bases to trimming and J lost 4 bases; unmatched junction nucleotides: 6. CDR3 size: 15 residues. CDR1 and CDR2 from the germline V gene are SGHTS and YDEGEE. The CDR3 nucleotides read TGTGCCAGCAGCTTTCCAGCGGGGGGGCGGTACGAGCAGTACTTC. Its protein is CASSFPAGGRYEQYF.

This clone has only a few counts. The rearrangement uses TRBV29-1 and TRBJ1-1; 7 bases are shared with TRBD1. CDR3 length: 12 residues. V lost 6 bases, J lost 1 base, and 2 bases stayed unmatched. CDR1 is SQVTM and CDR2 is ANQGSEA in the germline V gene. CDR3 region: CSVGTANTEAFF. In nucleotides, the CDR3 is TGCAGCGTCGGGACAGCGAACACTGAAGCTTTCTTT.

V usage is TRBV5-8 and J usage is TRBJ1-1; TRBD1 might be the D (5 bases). The CDR3 has 14 amino acids. The ends were cut back, 0 bases at V and 11 bases at J, with 17 bases in the middle. Germline-derived CDR1 and CDR2 are SGHTS and YDEGEE. Written as DNA, the CDR3 is TGTGCCAGCAGCTTGGACTTTTACAGGAATTGGGCTTTCTTT. Residues: CASSLDFYRNWAFF.

This clone appeared once. This chain links TRBV11-3 with TRBJ2-2; D is possibly TRBD1 (5 bases). The CDR3 spans 15 residues. The V and J ends lost 4 bases and 4 bases respectively, with 13 bases between them. CDR1 SGHNT and CDR2 YENEEA come from the germline V gene. CDR3 in amino acids: CASSSIGASTGELFF. CDR3 coding DNA: TGTGCCAGCAGCTCGATAGGGGCGAGCACCGGGGAGCTGTTTTTT.

The V call is TRBV25-1, the J call TRBJ2-1; tentatively, D is TRBD1 (5 bases). Looked up from germline, CDR1 is MGHDK and CDR2 is SYGVNS. The CDR3 runs to 15 residues. V was pared by 1 base and J by 2 bases, with 9 bases between. The CDR3 DNA sequence: TGTGCCAGCAGTGAATCAAGGGGAACCTACAATGAGCAGTTCTTC. Its protein is CASSESRGTYNEQFF.

The CDR3 is CASTNPRPIYGYTF. CDR3 bases: TGTGCCAGTACCAACCCCAGGCCCATCTATGGCTACACCTTC. This chain joins TRBV19 and TRBJ1-2; unclear D gene. Germline V gene data show CDR1 as LNHDA and CDR2 as SQIVND (reference sequence). The CDR3 is made up of 14 amino acids. V lost 7 bases and J lost 4, with 16 bases in between.

The CDR3 DNA sequence: TGTGCCACCAGTGATTTGCCCTACCTGAGTACTAACTATGGCTACACCTTC. It translates to CATSDLPYLSTNYGYTF. The rearrangement links TRBV24-1 to TRBJ1-2; D uncertain. Looked up from germline, CDR1 is KGHDR and CDR2 is SFDVKD. V was pared by 0 bases and J by 0 bases, with 13 bases between. The CDR3 spans 17 residues.

The gene calls are TRBV29-1 and TRBJ1-5, with a tentative D call TRBD1 (5 bases). In germline, CDR1 is SQVTM, CDR2 ANQGSEA. Trimming removed 5 bases from V and 1 base from J, with 9 bases in between. The CDR3 covers 13 residues. As DNA, the CDR3 is TGCAGCGTTCATCAGGGAAGCAATCAGCCCCAGCATTTT. Residues: CSVHQGSNQPQHF.

As regards this clone: The same CDR3 can be traced to other DNA sequences in this sample. The CDR3 nucleotides are TGTGCCAGTACCGGGACAGGGGGTCAGCCCCAGCATTTT. Protein product: CASTGTGGQPQHF. J is TRBJ1-5 and V is TRBV2; 11 nucleotides agree with TRBD1. The germline V gene encodes CDR1 SNHLY and CDR2 FYNNEI. The CDR3 contains 13 residues. Germline trimming cut 9 bases from V and 6 bases from J; bases unmatched to any gene: 4. The variable domain in full, with the rest retrieved from reference TRBV2 and TRBJ1-5, is EPEVTQTPSHQVTQMGQEVILRCVPISNHLYFYWYRQILGQKVEFLVSFYNNEISEKSEIFDDQFSVERPDGSNFTLKIRSTKLEDSAMYFCASTGTGGQPQHFGDGTRLSIL.

This chain connects TRBV9 to TRBJ1-1; D remains unclear. CDR3 length equals 14 residues. Per germline, CDR1 SGDLS and CDR2 YYNGEE. Trimming cost V 0 bases and J 6 bases, with 12 bases left between them. In DNA, the CDR3 is TGTGCCAGCAGCGTAGATCTGAGGAAGCCTGAAGCTTTCTTT. Translation gives CASSVDLRKPEAFF. The full variable domain, in which reference TRBV9 and TRBJ1-1 provide the parts outside the CDR3, is DSGVTQTPKHLITATGQRVTLRCSPRSGDLSVYWYQQSLDQGLQFLIQYYNGEERAKGNILERFSAQQFPDLHSELNLSSLELGDSALYFCASSVDLRKPEAFFGQGTRLTVV.

The rearrangement links TRBV12-3 or TRBV12-4 to TRBJ1-1; D remains ambiguous. This CDR3 region has 12 residues. The V end lost 6 bases, the J end lost 5 bases, and 10 bases lay between the germline ends. CDR3 in amino acids: CASRNRETEAFF. The CDR3 DNA reads TGTGCCAGCAGAAACCGGGAGACTGAAGCTTTCTTT.

This chain uses TRBV2 with TRBJ1-1; 10 bases align to TRBD1. Germline-derived CDR1 and CDR2 are SNHLY and FYNNEI. Trimming at V came to 4 bases and at J to 5 bases, leaving 4 bases not matched to a gene. CDR3 size: 14 residues. This CDR3 reads CASSGDRGVTEAFF. DNA for the CDR3: TGTGCCAGCAGTGGGGACAGGGGTGTTACTGAAGCTTTCTTT. Together with reference TRBV2 and TRBJ1-1, the CDR3 gives the full variable domain: EPEVTQTPSHQVTQMGQEVILRCVPISNHLYFYWYRQILGQKVEFLVSFYNNEISEKSEIFDDQFSVERPDGSNFTLKIRSTKLEDSAMYFCASSGDRGVTEAFFGQGTRLTVV.

The chain carries TRBV7-9 and TRBJ2-5; 8 nucleotides line up with TRBD1. The CDR3 length is 15 residues. Unmatched junction bases numbered 7, after V lost 5 bases and J lost 2 bases. Germline CDR1 SEHNR, CDR2 FQNEAQ (reference sequence). CDR3 sequence: CASSAGGTRQETQYF. The CDR3, as DNA: TGTGCCAGCAGCGCAGGGGGCACCAGACAAGAGACCCAGTACTTC. Drawing the rest from reference TRBV7-9 and TRBJ2-5, the complete variable domain is DTGVSQNPRHKITKRGQNVTFRCDPISEHNRLYWYRQTLGQGPEFLTYFQNEAQLEKSRLLSDRFSAERPKGSFSTLEIQRTEQGDSAMYLCASSAGGTRQETQYFGPGTRLLVL.

This chain joins TRBV29-1 and TRBJ1-1; 7 nucleotides match TRBD1. Per the germline V gene, CDR1 is SQVTM and CDR2 is ANQGSEA. The CDR3 contains 12 residues. V lost 2 bases to trimming and J lost 4 bases; unmatched junction nucleotides: 1. Here the CDR3 reads CSVEPGGTEAFF. CDR3 in DNA: TGCAGCGTTGAACCAGGGGGCACTGAAGCTTTCTTT.

The chain recombines TRBV7-8 with TRBJ2-7; possible D gene TRBD2, 6 bases. Trimming took off 2 bases at V and 2 bases at J, with 13 bases between the two ends. CDR1 and CDR2 (germline): SGHVS, FQNEAQ. CDR3 length equals 15 residues. The CDR3 loop is CASSLLARTTYEQYF. Written as DNA, the CDR3 is TGTGCCAGCAGCTTACTAGCGAGGACCACCTACGAGCAGTACTTC.

With regard to this clone: This specimen includes other DNA sequences encoding the same CDR3. The V gene is TRBV7-3, the J gene TRBJ2-1, with 9 positions matching TRBD2. Trimming removed 3 bases from V and 4 bases from J; junction bases left unmatched: 4. This CDR3 has 15 amino acids. Germline V lookup: CDR1 SGHTA, CDR2 FQGTGA. The CDR3 protein is CASSLTSGNYNEQFF. CDR3 bases: TGTGCCAGCAGCTTGACTAGCGGCAATTACAATGAGCAGTTCTTC. Full variable domain (outside the CDR3, taken from reference TRBV7-3 and TRBJ2-1): GAGVSQTPSNKVTEKGKYVELRCDPISGHTALYWYRQSLGQGPEFLIYFQGTGAADDSGLPNDRFFAVRPEGSVSTLKIQRTERGDSAVYLCASSLTSGNYNEQFFGPGTRLTVL.

This clone was seen ten or more times. The chain joins TRBV3-1 (or the pseudogene TRBV3-2) to TRBJ1-2; D call uncertain. The CDR3 is made up of 18 amino acids. Germline V lookup: CDR1 LGHDT, CDR2 YNNKEL (reference sequence). Between the trimmed V and J ends, which lost 0 bases and 0 bases, there was a span of 17 bases. CDR3 DNA sequence: TGTGCCAGCAGCCAAGACGCCCGAGGAACACCGACTAACTATGGCTACACCTTC. Encoded protein: CASSQDARGTPTNYGYTF.

Remarks on this clone: Additional DNA sequences in this sample encode the identical CDR3. The chain couples TRBV7-9 to TRBJ1-2; TRBD1 is a possible D gene (5 bases). Germline values: CDR1 SEHNR, CDR2 FQNEAQ (reference sequence). The CDR3 has 13 residues. Trimming shortened V by 1 base and J by 4 bases, and 7 bases separated the two germline ends. The CDR3 coding sequence is TGTGCCAGCAGCTTAGGTCAGGGCTATGGCTACACCTTC. Amino acid sequence: CASSLGQGYGYTF. The full variable domain, with the rest looked up from reference TRBV7-9 and TRBJ1-2, is DTGVSQNPRHKITKRGQNVTFRCDPISEHNRLYWYRQTLGQGPEFLTYFQNEAQLEKSRLLSDRFSAERPKGSFSTLEIQRTEQGDSAMYLCASSLGQGYGYTFGSGTRLTVV.